This T cell receptor beta chain was obtained from a study of blood T cell repertoires in COVID-19. In the study overall: T cells, B-cell-depleted T cells, or PBMCs provided the cDNA or gDNA that served as material.

Clones were sequenced by immunoSEQ multiplex PCR, and TCRdb holds only the in-frame ones, with some missing. The sample gives about 370,000 clones, 80% to 90% of which show up once; about 1% is in the top ten. CDR1 is SEHNR and CDR2 is FQNEAQ in the germline V gene (reference sequence). The ends were cut back, 0 bases at V and 0 bases at J, with 6 bases in the middle. This CDR3 contains 15 residues. A note on this clone: Other DNA sequences of this sample code for an identical CDR3.

Participant reports of clinical history set cohort assignment. The TCR was taken from a man younger than 30 who had recovered from COVID-19. The material sequenced was PBMCs or T cells enriched from blood (not recorded which). The chain links TRBV7-9 to TRBJ1-3; maybe TRBD1 (5 bases). The CDR3 spells CASSLAGGSGNTIYF. The CDR3 region has the DNA TGTGCCAGCAGCTTAGCCGGGGGCTCTGGAAACACCATATATTTT.